Reported below is one T cell receptor (beta chain). The data belong to a study of blood T cell repertoires in COVID-19. Overall study context: Collection of acute and convalescent COVID-19 samples took place in the United States, Italy and Spain. PBMCs, B-cell-depleted T cells, or T cells were the source of the cDNA or gDNA that made up the material.

The data were produced by immunoSEQ multiplex PCR, yet TCRdb's version contains in-frame clones alone and is incomplete. The table shows 45,000 to 65,000 clones, with roughly 84% occurring only once. Germline assignment: CDR1 SEHNR and CDR2 FQNEAQ (reference sequence). J lost 3 bases, V lost 8 bases, and 5 bases had no gene match. The CDR3 extends over 14 amino acids. The sequenced sample consisted of peripheral blood. The V and J genes are TRBV7-9 and TRBJ1-4; 8 bases match TRBD1. The sequence came from a man older than 75 with active COVID-19. The CDR3 region is CASAPGGPNEKLFF. In nucleotides, the CDR3 is TGTGCCAGCGCACCAGGGGGCCCTAATGAAAAACTGTTTTTT.